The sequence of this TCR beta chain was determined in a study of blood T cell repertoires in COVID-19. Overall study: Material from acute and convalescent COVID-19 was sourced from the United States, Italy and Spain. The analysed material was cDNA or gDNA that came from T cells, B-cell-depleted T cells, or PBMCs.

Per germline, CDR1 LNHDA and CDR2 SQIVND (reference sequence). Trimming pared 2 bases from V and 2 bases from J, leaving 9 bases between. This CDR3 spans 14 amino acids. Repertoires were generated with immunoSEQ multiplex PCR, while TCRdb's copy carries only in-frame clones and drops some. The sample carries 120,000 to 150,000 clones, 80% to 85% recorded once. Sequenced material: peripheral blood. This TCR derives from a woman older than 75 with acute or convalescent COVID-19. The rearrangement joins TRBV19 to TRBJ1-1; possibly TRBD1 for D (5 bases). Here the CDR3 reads CASSISRVNTEAFF. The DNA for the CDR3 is TGTGCCAGTAGTATATCCAGGGTAAACACTGAAGCTTTCTTT.